Described below is a single T cell receptor (beta chain) sequence and its context. Its target is not known. This sample was taken from a study of identical twins. Study-level points and caveats: The degree of excess twin sharing was weaker in beta out-of-frame sequences.

TCRdb fed the 5' RACE reads into MiXCR, producing one record per CDR3 protein. The data hold 250,000 or so distinct CDR3 sequences, with approximately 8.3% observed a single time. The length of the CDR3 is 21 residues. The V gene lost 3 bases and the J gene lost 0 bases, with 27 bases spanning the gap. Germline CDR1 and CDR2: SGHAT and FQDESV (reference sequence). These records were also assigned to another study, of yellow fever vaccine responses in identical twins.

The TCR comes from a woman aged 18-29 years in good health. The V call is TRBV11-1, the J call TRBJ2-1, with D possibly called TRBD1 or TRBD2 (7 bases each). The sample consisted of CD8+ T cells sorted from blood. CDR3 DNA sequence: TGTGCCAGCAGCTTCGACAGGGACATGGGCGCTAGCGGTTCCTCCTACAATGAGCAGTTCTTC. Its translation: CASSFDRDMGASGSSYNEQFF.